The source of this T cell receptor (beta chain) is a study of blood T cell repertoires in COVID-19. Background on the study: There were acute and convalescent COVID-19 samples, and they came from the United States, Italy and Spain. PBMCs, B-cell-depleted T cells, or T cells provided the cDNA or gDNA that made up the material.

There are 14 residues in the CDR3. The germline V gene encodes CDR1 MNHEY and CDR2 SVGAGI. Deletions cut 5 bases from V and 0 bases from J, with 11 bases between. Per the study methods: Nucleated cell counts were estimated from reference gene primer amplification. Assay: immunoSEQ multiplex PCR; the TCRdb copy retains only in-frame clones and omits some. V and J calls and clone size are given by that table; D and trimming were obtained from the DNA. Here the sample spans over 85,000 clones, less than 85% being singletons. This TCR was recovered from a woman of 80 years or more with acute or convalescent COVID-19. The sequenced material came from peripheral blood. This chain joins TRBV6-5 and TRBJ2-7, with D tentatively TRBD1 (6 bases). CDR3: CASSQGFGSYEQYF. The DNA for the CDR3 is TGTGCCAGCAGTCAGGGGTTTGGCTCCTACGAGCAGTACTTC.